These 6 T cell receptor beta chains were all obtained from the same sample, sequenced in a study of blood T cell repertoires in COVID-19. Repertoires were generated with immunoSEQ multiplex PCR, while TCRdb's copy carries only in-frame clones and drops some. Of under 200,000 clones listed, more than 70% are singletons. Sample: peripheral blood. All receptors come from a man in his fifties who had recovered from COVID-19.

This clone was recorded only once. The chain employs TRBV19 and TRBJ1-2, with D unresolved. Trimming stripped 3 bases from V and 2 bases from J, with 13 bases between. The CDR3 is 15 residues long. Looked up from germline, CDR1 is LNHDA and CDR2 is SQIVND (reference sequence). CDR3 loop: CASSIYITGNYGYTF. DNA of the CDR3: TGTGCCAGTAGTATTTATATAACGGGAAACTATGGCTACACCTTC. Together with reference TRBV19 and TRBJ1-2, the CDR3 gives the full variable domain: DGGITQSPKYLFRKEGQNVTLSCEQNLNHDAMYWYRQDPGQGLRLIYYSQIVNDFQKGDIAEGYSVSREKKESFPLTVTSAQKNPTAFYLCASSIYITGNYGYTFGSGTRLTVV.

This chain links TRBV9 with TRBJ2-2, with D hard to call. Per germline, CDR1 SGDLS and CDR2 YYNGEE. V gave up 0 bases and J gave up 7 bases, with 4 bases separating them. This CDR3 contains 12 residues. CDR3 sequence reads: CASSVVYGELFF. CDR3 sequence (DNA): TGTGCCAGCAGCGTAGTCTACGGGGAGCTGTTTTTT.

The CDR3 DNA reads TGTGCCAGCAGCTTAGCGCCAGGGGGCGTTCAGCCCCAGCATTTT. Translated, it gives CASSLAPGGVQPQHF. The chain carries TRBV7-2 and TRBJ1-5; TRBD1 agrees at 8 bases. The CDR3 is 15 amino acids. CDR1 is SGHTA and CDR2 is FQGNSA in the germline V gene. With 0 bases clipped from V and 6 bases from J, the junction kept 4 bases outside the gene matches.

CDR3 residues: CASSYRRQGSGNTIYF. CDR3 DNA: TGTGCCAGCAGTTACAGGAGACAGGGGAGTGGAAACACCATATATTTT. J is TRBJ1-3 and V is TRBV6-5; 8 nucleotides agree with TRBD1. J was trimmed by 3 bases and V by 2 bases; bases with no gene match: 6. Germline-derived CDR1 and CDR2 are MNHEY and SVGAGI. The CDR3 is 16 amino acids.

The gene calls are TRBV2 and TRBJ2-5; D not certain. Germline-derived CDR1 and CDR2 are SNHLY and FYNNEI. The germline V and J ends were trimmed by 2 bases and 5 bases, with 9 bases remaining between them. The CDR3 has 13 amino acids. Written as DNA, the CDR3 is TGTGCCAGCAGTGAACAGTTCTGGGAGACCCAGTACTTC. Its translation: CASSEQFWETQYF.

This chain connects TRBV5-1 to TRBJ2-6, with D possibly matching TRBD1 (6 bases). With 8 bases removed from V and 0 bases from J, the gap between germline ends came to 15 bases. Germline V gives CDR1 SGHRS, CDR2 YFSETQ. There are 16 residues in the CDR3. The CDR3 DNA is TGCGCCAGTCTCGGGACGGACAGCTCTGGGGCCAACGTCCTGACTTTC. Amino acids: CASLGTDSSGANVLTF.